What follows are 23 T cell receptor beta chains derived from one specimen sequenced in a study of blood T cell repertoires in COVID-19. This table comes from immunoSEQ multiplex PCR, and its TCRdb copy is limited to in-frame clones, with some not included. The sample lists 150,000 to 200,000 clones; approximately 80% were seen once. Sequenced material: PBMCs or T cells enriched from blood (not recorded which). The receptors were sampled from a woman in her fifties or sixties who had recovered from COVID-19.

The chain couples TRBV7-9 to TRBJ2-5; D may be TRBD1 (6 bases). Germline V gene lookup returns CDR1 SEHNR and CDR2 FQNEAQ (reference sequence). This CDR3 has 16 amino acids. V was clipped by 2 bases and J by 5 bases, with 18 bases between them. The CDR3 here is CASSLRTGQPSETQYF. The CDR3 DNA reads TGTGCCAGCAGCTTACGTACGGGACAACCCTCGGAGACCCAGTACTTC.

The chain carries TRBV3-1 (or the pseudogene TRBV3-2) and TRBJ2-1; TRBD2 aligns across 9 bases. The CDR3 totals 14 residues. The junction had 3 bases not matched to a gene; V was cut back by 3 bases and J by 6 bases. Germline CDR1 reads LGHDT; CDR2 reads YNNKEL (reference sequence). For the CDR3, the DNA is TGTGCCAGCAGCCACCGGACTAGCGCCAATGAGCAGTTCTTC. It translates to CASSHRTSANEQFF.

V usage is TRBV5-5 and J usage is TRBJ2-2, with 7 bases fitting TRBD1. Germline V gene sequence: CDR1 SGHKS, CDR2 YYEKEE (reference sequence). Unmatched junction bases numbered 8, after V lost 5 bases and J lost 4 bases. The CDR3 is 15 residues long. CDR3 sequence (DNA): TGTGCCAGCAGTGTCCAGACAGGGTCCACCGGGGAGCTGTTTTTT. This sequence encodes CASSVQTGSTGELFF. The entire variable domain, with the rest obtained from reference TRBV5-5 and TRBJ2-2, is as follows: DAGVTQSPTHLIKTRGQQVTLRCSPISGHKSVSWYQQVLGQGPQFIFQYYEKEERGRGNFPDRFSARQFPNYSSELNVNALLLGDSALYLCASSVQTGSTGELFFGEGSRLTVL.

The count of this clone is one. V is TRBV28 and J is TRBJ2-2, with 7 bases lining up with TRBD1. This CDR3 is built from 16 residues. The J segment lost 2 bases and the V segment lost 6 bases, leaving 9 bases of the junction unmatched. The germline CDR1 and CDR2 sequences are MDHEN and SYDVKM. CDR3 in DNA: TGTGCCAGCAGGGCCGACAGGGCCCGTAACACCGGGGAGCTGTTTTTT. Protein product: CASRADRARNTGELFF.

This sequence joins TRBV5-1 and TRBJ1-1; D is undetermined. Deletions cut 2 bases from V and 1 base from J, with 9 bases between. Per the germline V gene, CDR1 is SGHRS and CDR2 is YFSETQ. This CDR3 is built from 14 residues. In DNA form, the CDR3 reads TGCGCCAGCAGCTTTTTTTCGCGGAACACTGAAGCTTTCTTT. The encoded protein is CASSFFSRNTEAFF.

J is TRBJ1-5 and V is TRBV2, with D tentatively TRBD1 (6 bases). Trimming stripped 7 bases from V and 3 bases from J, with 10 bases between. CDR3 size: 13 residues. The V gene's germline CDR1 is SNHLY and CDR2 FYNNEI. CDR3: CASKGDNNQPQHF. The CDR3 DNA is TGTGCCAGCAAAGGGGACAACAATCAGCCCCAGCATTTT. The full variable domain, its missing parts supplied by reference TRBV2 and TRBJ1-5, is EPEVTQTPSHQVTQMGQEVILRCVPISNHLYFYWYRQILGQKVEFLVSFYNNEISEKSEIFDDQFSVERPDGSNFTLKIRSTKLEDSAMYFCASKGDNNQPQHFGDGTRLSIL.

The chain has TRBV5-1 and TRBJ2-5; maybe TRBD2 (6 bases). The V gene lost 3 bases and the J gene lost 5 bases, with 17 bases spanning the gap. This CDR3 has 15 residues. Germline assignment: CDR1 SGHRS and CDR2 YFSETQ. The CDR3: CASSSRDPRTETQYF. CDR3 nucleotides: TGCGCCAGCAGCTCGCGGGACCCCAGGACGGAGACCCAGTACTTC.

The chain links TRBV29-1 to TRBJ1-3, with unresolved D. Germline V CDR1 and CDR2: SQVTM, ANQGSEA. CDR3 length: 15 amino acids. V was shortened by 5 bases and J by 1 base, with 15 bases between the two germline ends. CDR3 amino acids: CSVSGRTDSGNTIYF. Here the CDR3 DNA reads TGCAGCGTTTCAGGCAGAACTGATTCTGGAAACACCATATATTTT.

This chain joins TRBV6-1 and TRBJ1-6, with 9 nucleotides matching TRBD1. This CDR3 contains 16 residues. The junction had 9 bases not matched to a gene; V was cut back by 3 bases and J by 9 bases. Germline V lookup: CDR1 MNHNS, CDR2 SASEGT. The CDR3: CASSEMDRGFPSPLHF. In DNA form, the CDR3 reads TGTGCCAGCAGTGAGATGGACAGGGGTTTCCCTTCACCCCTCCACTTT.

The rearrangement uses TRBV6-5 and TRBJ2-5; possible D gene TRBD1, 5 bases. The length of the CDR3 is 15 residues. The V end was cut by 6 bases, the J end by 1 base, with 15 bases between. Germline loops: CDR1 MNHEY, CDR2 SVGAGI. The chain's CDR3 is CASSRGRGSQETQYF. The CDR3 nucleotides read TGTGCCAGCAGCCGAGGAAGGGGCTCCCAAGAGACCCAGTACTTC.

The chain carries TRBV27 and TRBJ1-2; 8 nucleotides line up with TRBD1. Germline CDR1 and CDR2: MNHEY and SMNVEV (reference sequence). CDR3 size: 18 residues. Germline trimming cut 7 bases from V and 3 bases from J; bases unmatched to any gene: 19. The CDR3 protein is CASNGSDGDRTFYYGYTF. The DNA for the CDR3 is TGTGCCAGCAACGGTTCGGATGGGGACAGGACCTTTTACTATGGCTACACCTTC.

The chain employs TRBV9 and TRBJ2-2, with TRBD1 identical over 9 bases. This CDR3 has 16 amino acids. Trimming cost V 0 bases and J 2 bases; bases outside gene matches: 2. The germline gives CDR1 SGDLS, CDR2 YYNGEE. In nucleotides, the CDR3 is TGTGCCAGCAGCGTAGGAACAGGGGGCAACACCGGGGAGCTGTTTTTT. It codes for CASSVGTGGNTGELFF.

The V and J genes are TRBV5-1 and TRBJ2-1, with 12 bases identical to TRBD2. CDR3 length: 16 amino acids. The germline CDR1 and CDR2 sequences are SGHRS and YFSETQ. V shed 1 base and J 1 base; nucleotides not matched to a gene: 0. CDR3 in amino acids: CASSLTSGGSYNEQFF. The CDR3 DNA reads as TGCGCCAGCAGCTTGACTAGCGGGGGGTCCTACAATGAGCAGTTCTTC.

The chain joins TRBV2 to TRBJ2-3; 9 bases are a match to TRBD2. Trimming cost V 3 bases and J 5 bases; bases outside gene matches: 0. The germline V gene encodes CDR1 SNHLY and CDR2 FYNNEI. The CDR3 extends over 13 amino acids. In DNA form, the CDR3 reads TGTGCCAGCAGTGAGCGGGGGGGAGATACGCAGTATTTT. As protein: CASSERGGDTQYF.

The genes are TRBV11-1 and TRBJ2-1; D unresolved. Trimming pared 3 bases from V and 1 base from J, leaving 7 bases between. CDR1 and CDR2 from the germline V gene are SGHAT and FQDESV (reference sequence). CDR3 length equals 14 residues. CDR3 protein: CASSFLGSYNEQFF. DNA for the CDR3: TGTGCCAGCAGCTTTCTAGGTTCCTACAATGAGCAGTTCTTC.

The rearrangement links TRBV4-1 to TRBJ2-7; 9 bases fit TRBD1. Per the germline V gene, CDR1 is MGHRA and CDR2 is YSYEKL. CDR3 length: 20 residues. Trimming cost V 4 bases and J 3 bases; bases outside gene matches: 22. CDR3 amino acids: CASSRGWAGSSGTGSYEQYF. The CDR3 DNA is TGCGCCAGCAGCCGCGGGTGGGCTGGATCTTCGGGGACAGGGAGCTACGAGCAGTACTTC.

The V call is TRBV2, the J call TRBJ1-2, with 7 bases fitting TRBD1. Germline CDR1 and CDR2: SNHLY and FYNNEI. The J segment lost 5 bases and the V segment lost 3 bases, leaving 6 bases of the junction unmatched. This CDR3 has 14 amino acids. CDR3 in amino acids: CASSDTPGGYGYTF. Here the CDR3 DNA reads TGTGCCAGCAGTGATACCCCAGGGGGGTATGGCTACACCTTC.

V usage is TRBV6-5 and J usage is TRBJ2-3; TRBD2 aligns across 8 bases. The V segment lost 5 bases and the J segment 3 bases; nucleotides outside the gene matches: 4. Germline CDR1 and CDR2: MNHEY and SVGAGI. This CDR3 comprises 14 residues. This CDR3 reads CASSIAGPTDTQYF. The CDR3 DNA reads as TGTGCCAGCAGTATAGCGGGGCCAACAGATACGCAGTATTTT.

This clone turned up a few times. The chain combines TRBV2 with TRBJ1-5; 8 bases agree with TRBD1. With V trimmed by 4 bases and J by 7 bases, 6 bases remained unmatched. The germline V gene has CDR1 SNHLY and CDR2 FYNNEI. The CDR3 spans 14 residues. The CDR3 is CASSVDRGEQPQHF. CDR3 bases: TGTGCCAGCAGTGTTGACAGGGGCGAGCAGCCCCAGCATTTT. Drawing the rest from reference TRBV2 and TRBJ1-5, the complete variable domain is EPEVTQTPSHQVTQMGQEVILRCVPISNHLYFYWYRQILGQKVEFLVSFYNNEISEKSEIFDDQFSVERPDGSNFTLKIRSTKLEDSAMYFCASSVDRGEQPQHFGDGTRLSIL.

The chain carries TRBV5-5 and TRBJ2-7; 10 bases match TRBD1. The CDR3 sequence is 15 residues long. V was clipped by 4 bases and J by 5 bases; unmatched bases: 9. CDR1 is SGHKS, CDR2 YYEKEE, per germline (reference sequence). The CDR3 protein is CASSAGTGVRNEQYF. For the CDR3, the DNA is TGTGCCAGCAGCGCGGGGACAGGGGTAAGGAACGAGCAGTACTTC.

The chain's CDR3 is CASSDSGVATQYF. CDR3 nucleotide sequence: TGTGCCAGCAGCGATTCGGGAGTAGCTACGCAGTATTTT. The chain has TRBV5-4 and TRBJ2-3; weak D call: TRBD2 (6 bases). The CDR3 has 13 residues. The germline V and J ends were trimmed by 4 bases and 8 bases, with 14 bases remaining between them. The germline V gene has CDR1 SGHNT and CDR2 YYREEE (reference sequence).

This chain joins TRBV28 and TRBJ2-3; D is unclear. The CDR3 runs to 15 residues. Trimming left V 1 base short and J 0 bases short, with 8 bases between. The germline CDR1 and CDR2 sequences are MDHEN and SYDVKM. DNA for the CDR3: TGTGCCAGCAGTTTATTAGTCTCTAGCACAGATACGCAGTATTTT. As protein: CASSLLVSSTDTQYF. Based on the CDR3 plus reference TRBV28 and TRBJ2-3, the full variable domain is DVKVTQSSRYLVKRTGEKVFLECVQDMDHENMFWYRQDPGLGLRLIYFSYDVKMKEKGDIPEGYSVSREKKERFSLILESASTNQTSMYLCASSLLVSSTDTQYFGPGTRLTVL.

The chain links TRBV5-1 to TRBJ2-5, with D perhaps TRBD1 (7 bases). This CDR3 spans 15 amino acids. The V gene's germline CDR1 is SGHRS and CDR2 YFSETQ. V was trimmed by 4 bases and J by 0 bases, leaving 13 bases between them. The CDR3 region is CASSATRGDQETQYF. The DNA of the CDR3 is TGCGCCAGCAGCGCCACCAGGGGGGACCAAGAGACCCAGTACTTC.